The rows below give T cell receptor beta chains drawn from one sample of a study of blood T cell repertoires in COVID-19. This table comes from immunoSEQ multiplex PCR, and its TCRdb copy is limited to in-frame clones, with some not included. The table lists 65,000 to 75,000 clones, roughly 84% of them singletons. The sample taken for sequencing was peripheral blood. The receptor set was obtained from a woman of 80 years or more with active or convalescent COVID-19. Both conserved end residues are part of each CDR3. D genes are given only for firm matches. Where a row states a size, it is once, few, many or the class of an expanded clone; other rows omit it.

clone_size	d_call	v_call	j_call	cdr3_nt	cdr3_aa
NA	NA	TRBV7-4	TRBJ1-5	TGTGCCAGCAGCCCCCTCCGTCAGCCCCAGCATTTT	CASSPLRQPQHF
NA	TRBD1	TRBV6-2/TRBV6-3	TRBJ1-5	TGTGCCAGCAGCCACGGACAGGGATATCAGCCCCAGCATTTT	CASSHGQGYQPQHF
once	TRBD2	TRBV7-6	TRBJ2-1	TGTGCCAGCAGCTTTACGGGGGGGGCTTACAATGAGCAGTTCTTC	CASSFTGGAYNEQFF
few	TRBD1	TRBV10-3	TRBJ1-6	TGTGCCATCAGTGAGTCGAAATTTAGGCCCGGGACAGGCAATTCACCCCTCCACTTT	CAISESKFRPGTGNSPLHF
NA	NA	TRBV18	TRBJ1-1	TGTGCCAGCTCACCGATTGGTCCTAACGCGAACACTGAAGCTTTCTTT	CASSPIGPNANTEAFF
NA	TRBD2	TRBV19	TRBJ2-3	TGTGCCAGTAGTTTAGCCAGCGGGGCCTCGGGGGATACGCAGTATTTT	CASSLASGASGDTQYF
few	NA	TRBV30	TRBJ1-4	TGTGCCCTAGGTGTAACTAATGAAAAACTGTTTTTT	CALGVTNEKLFF
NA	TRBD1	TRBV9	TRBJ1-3	TGTGCCAGCAGCCCCTCTCTTGACAGGGTAAACACCATATATTTT	CASSPSLDRVNTIYF
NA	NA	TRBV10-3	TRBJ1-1	TGTGCCATCAGTATCCAGTACATGAACACTGAAGCTTTCTTT	CAISIQYMNTEAFF
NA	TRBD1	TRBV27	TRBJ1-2	TGTGCCAGCAGTTTAGGCCGGGACAGACCTAACTATGGCTACACCTTC	CASSLGRDRPNYGYTF
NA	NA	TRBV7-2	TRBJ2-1	TGTGCCAGCAGCTTCCAAGAGCAGTTCTTC	CASSFQEQFF
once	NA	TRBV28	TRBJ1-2	TGTGCCAGCAGTTTACAGGGTCCCCTCTATGGCTACACCTTC	CASSLQGPLYGYTF
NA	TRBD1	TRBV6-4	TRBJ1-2	TGTGCCAGCAGTGACGAACAGGGGGCTAGTGTCGGCTACACCTTC	CASSDEQGASVGYTF
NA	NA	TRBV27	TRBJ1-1	TGTGCCAGCAGTTTGACCACGGGATACACTGAAGCTTTCTTT	CASSLTTGYTEAFF
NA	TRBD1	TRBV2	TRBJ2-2	TGTGCCAGCAGTGGAGGGACAGGAGTCACCGGGGAGCTGTTTTTT	CASSGGTGVTGELFF
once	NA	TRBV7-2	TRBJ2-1	TGTGCCAGCAGCTTAGATATCGCGACTAACAATGAGCAGTTCTTC	CASSLDIATNNEQFF
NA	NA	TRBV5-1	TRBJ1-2	TGCGCCAGCAGCTTGGACTACTCATATGGCTACACCTTC	CASSLDYSYGYTF
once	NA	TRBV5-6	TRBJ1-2	TGTGCCAGCAGCTTGCAGGGCTATGGCTACACCTTC	CASSLQGYGYTF
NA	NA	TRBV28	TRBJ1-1	TGTGCCAGCAGCAAAGGAGGCGGATACCACGCTGAAGCTTTCTTT	CASSKGGGYHAEAFF
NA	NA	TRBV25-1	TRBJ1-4	TGTGCCAGCAGTGCGCAAGAGTATGGTGAAAAACTGTTTTTT	CASSAQEYGEKLFF
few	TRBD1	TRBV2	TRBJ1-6	TGTGCCAGCAGTCGACCCGGGACAGGGTCTTCACCCCTCCACTTT	CASSRPGTGSSPLHF
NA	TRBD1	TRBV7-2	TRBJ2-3	TGTGCCAGCAGCGCCGGGACAGGGGCGAACACAGATACGCAGTATTTT	CASSAGTGANTDTQYF
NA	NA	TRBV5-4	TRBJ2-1	TGTGCCAGCAGCTTGGATACACCCCCGGGGAATGAGCAGTTCTTC	CASSLDTPPGNEQFF
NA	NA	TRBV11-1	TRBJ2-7	TGTGCCAGCAGCTTAGGGCAGGGACTTGGCGAGCAGTACTTC	CASSLGQGLGEQYF
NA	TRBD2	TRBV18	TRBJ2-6	TGTGCCAGCTCACCAAGCGGGGGTAGCTCTGGGGCCAACGTCCTGACTTTC	CASSPSGGSSGANVLTF
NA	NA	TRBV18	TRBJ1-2	TGTGCCAGCTCACCCGGCGGGGGCTCTAACTATGGCTACACCTTC	CASSPGGGSNYGYTF
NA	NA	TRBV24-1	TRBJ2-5	TGTGCCACCAGTAAAGGGGATTCTAGGGGAAGTCAAGAGACCCAGTACTTC	CATSKGDSRGSQETQYF
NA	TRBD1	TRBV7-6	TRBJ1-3	TGTGCCAGCAGCCGAGTGGGGACAGGGATGATACGAAACACCATATATTTT	CASSRVGTGMIRNTIYF
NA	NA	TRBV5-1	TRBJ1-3	TGCGCCAGCAGCTTGGGGAACCAACAGTACACCATATATTTT	CASSLGNQQYTIYF
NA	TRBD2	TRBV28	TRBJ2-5	TGTGCCAGCAGTGGGCTAGCGGGGGTCCTTCAAGAGACCCAGTACTTC	CASSGLAGVLQETQYF
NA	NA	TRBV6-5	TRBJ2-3	TGTGCCAGCATAATAACTTTTACTAGCACAGATACGCAGTATTTT	CASIITFTSTDTQYF
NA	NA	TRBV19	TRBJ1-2	TGTGCCAGTAGCCAGGGGATAGACTATGGCTACACCTTC	CASSQGIDYGYTF
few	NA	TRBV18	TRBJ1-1	TGTGCCAGCTCACCGGCCCAGAACACTGAAGCTTTCTTT	CASSPAQNTEAFF
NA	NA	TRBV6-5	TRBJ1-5	TGTGCCAGCAGTTATCAAATCGGGGGGGAGCCCCAGCATTTT	CASSYQIGGEPQHF
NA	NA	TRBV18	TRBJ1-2	TGTGCCAGCTCCGGGGGGGACTCCATACGAGGTGGCTACACCTTC	CASSGGDSIRGGYTF
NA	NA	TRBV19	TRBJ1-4	TGTGCCAGTAGTATAGAAGGACAGACAACTAATGAAAAACTGTTTTTT	CASSIEGQTTNEKLFF
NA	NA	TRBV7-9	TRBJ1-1	TGTGCCAGCCGCGTTGTCGTGGGACACCTCACTGAAGCTTTCTTT	CASRVVVGHLTEAFF